A selection of T cell receptor beta chains follows, all from one sample in a study of technical replicates of blood from four donors. Assay used: immunoSEQ multiplex PCR; TCRdb lists only in-frame clones, some missing. The table has roughly 79,000 clones, more than 80% seen once. Sequenced sample: PBMCs. Every receptor here comes from a human donor in good health. Some clones in this sample may be carry-over from other donors' samples. Both conserved end residues are part of each CDR3. Fields, in order: J gene, V gene, clone size, D gene, CDR3 protein, CDR3 DNA. D genes are given only for firm matches. Not all rows give a size; the values are once, few, many and, for expanded clones, a class.

TRBJ2-7,TRBV25-1,-,-,CASNRGYEQYF,TGTGCCAGCAATAGGGGGTACGAGCAGTACTTC
TRBJ2-7,TRBV4-2,once,TRBD2,CASSQGSSGIQAYEQYF,TGTGCCAGCAGCCAAGGGTCAAGCGGGATCCAGGCCTACGAGCAGTACTTC
TRBJ1-5,TRBV7-9,-,-,CASSPSAVGLEPQHF,TGTGCCAGCAGCCCGTCAGCGGTAGGGTTAGAGCCCCAGCATTTT
TRBJ2-3,TRBV11-2,-,-,CASSPPGHTQYF,TGTGCCAGCAGCCCCCCGGGTCATACGCAGTATTTT
TRBJ1-4,TRBV7-9,-,-,CASSPDRQTNEKLFF,TGTGCCAGCAGCCCTGACAGGCAAACTAATGAAAAACTGTTTTTT
TRBJ2-7,TRBV7-9,few,TRBD1,CASRRDISGTGYRSYEQYF,TGTGCCAGCAGGAGGGATATCTCCGGGACAGGGTATAGGTCCTACGAGCAGTACTTC
TRBJ1-4,TRBV7-2,-,TRBD1,CASSSDRGLEKLFF,TGTGCCAGCAGCTCTGACAGGGGGCTGGAAAAACTGTTTTTT
TRBJ2-7,TRBV7-9,-,TRBD2,CASSVSSGRSYEQYF,TGTGCCAGCAGCGTCTCTAGCGGTCGCTCCTACGAGCAGTACTTC
TRBJ1-1,TRBV7-2,-,-,CASSGTITNTEAFF,TGTGCCAGCAGCGGGACAATAACGAACACTGAAGCTTTCTTT
TRBJ2-1,TRBV2,once,TRBD2,CASSRDSGDEQFF,TGTGCCAGCAGCCGGGATAGCGGGGATGAGCAGTTCTTC
TRBJ2-2,TRBV5-6,-,-,CASSLVGLRDTGELFF,TGTGCCAGCAGCTTGGTGGGACTGCGGGACACCGGGGAGCTGTTTTTT
TRBJ2-3,TRBV7-8,once,TRBD2,CASSLLLAASTDTQYF,TGTGCCAGCAGCTTGCTCCTAGCGGCTAGCACAGATACGCAGTATTTT
TRBJ1-4,TRBV4-2,-,-,CASSPGGQTEKLFF,TGTGCCAGCAGTCCGGGGGGCCAGACGGAAAAACTGTTTTTT
TRBJ1-5,TRBV7-3,-,TRBD1,CASSFSPGTGIHQPQHF,TGTGCCAGCAGCTTTTCTCCCGGGACAGGGATCCACCAGCCCCAGCATTTT
TRBJ2-5,TRBV29-1,-,-,CSVEDYPQETQYF,TGCAGCGTTGAGGACTACCCCCAAGAGACCCAGTACTTC
TRBJ2-2,TRBV28,few,-,CASTGRITGELFF,TGTGCCAGCACGGGGAGGATCACCGGGGAGCTGTTTTTT
TRBJ2-7,TRBV21-1,-,-,CASSRDRAGGPSSYEQYF,TGTGCCAGCAGCCGAGATAGGGCGGGGGGGCCTTCATCCTACGAGCAGTACTTC
TRBJ1-1,TRBV5-4,many,TRBD1,CASSSGTGSKRNTEAFF,TGTGCCAGCAGCTCCGGGACAGGGAGCAAACGGAACACTGAAGCTTTCTTT
TRBJ2-5,TRBV4-1,-,-,CASSPLVTETQYF,TGCGCCAGCAGCCCCCTAGTGACGGAGACCCAGTACTTC
TRBJ2-7,TRBV7-2,-,TRBD2,CASSFAGTSGSYEQYF,TGTGCCAGCAGCTTTGCGGGGACTAGCGGGAGCTACGAGCAGTACTTC
TRBJ1-3,TRBV5-1,few,-,CASSLGPNTGNTIYF,TGCGCCAGCAGCTTGGGTCCAAACACTGGAAACACCATATATTTT
TRBJ2-1,TRBV30,few,TRBD1,CAWSVVQGAYEQFF,TGTGCCTGGAGTGTAGTGCAGGGGGCGTATGAGCAGTTCTTC
TRBJ1-2,TRBV7-2,few,-,CASSLFFSGSNGYTF,TGTGCCAGCAGCTTATTTTTTAGCGGGTCCAATGGCTACACCTTC